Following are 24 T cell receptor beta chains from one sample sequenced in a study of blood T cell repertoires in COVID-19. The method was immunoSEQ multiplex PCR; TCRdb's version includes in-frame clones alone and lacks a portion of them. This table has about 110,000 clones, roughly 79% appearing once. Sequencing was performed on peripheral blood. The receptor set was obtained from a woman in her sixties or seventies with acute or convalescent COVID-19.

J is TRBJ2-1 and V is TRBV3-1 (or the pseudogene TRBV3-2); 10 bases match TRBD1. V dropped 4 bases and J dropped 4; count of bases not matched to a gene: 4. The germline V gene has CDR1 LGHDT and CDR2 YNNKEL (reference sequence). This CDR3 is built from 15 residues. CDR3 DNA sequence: TGTGCCAGCAGCCCCTCGGGACAGGGGTACAATGAGCAGTTCTTC. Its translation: CASSPSGQGYNEQFF.

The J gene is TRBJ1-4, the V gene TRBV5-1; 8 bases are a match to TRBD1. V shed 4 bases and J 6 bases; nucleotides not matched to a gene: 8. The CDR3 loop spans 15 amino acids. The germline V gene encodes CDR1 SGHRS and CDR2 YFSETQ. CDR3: CASSPDRARDEKLFF. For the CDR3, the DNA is TGCGCCAGCAGCCCGGACAGGGCGAGGGATGAAAAACTGTTTTTT.

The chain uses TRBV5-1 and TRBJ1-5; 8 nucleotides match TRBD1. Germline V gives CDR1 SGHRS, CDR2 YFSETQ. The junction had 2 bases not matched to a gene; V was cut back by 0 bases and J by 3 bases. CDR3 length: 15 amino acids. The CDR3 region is CASSLEGQDNQPQHF. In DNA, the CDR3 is TGCGCCAGCAGCTTGGAGGGACAGGACAATCAGCCCCAGCATTTT.

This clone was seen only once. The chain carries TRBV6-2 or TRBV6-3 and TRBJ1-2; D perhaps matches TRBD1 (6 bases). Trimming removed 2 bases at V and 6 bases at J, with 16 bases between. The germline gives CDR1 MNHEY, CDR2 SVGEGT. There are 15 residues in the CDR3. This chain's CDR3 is CASSYGQGRLDGYTF. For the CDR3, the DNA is TGTGCCAGCAGTTACGGGCAGGGGCGTTTGGATGGCTACACCTTC.

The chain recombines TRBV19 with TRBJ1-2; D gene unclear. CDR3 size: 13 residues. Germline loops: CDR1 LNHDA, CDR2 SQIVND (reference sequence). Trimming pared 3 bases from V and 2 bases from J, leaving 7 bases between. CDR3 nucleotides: TGTGCCAGTAGTATGGCGGGAAACTATGGCTACACCTTC. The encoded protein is CASSMAGNYGYTF.

CDR3 DNA sequence: TGTGCCAGCAGTTTTCGGCAGGGAGGCACTGAAGCTTTCTTT. Protein sequence: CASSFRQGGTEAFF. This chain connects TRBV6-5 to TRBJ1-1, with a tentative D call TRBD1 (5 bases). The CDR3 consists of 14 residues. V lost 4 bases and J 4 bases, leaving 13 bases between the germline ends. Germline V lookup: CDR1 MNHEY, CDR2 SVGAGI.

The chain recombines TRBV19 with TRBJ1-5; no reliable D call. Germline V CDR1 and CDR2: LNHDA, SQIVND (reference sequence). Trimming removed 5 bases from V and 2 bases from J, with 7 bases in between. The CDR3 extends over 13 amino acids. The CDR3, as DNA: TGTGCCAGTAGTCCGCAGGGCAATCAGCCCCAGCATTTT. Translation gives CASSPQGNQPQHF.

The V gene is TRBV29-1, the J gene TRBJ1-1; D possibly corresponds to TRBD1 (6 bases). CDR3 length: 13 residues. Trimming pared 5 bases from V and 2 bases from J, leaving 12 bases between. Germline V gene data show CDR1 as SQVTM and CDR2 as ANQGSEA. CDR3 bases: TGCAGCGTTCTCAGGGGCCCCAACACTGAAGCTTTCTTT. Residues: CSVLRGPNTEAFF. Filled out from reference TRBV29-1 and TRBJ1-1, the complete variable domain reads SAVISQKPSRDICQRGTSLTIQCQVDSQVTMMFWYRQQPGQSLTLIATANQGSEATYESGFVIDKFPISRPNLTFSTLTVSNMSPEDSSIYLCSVLRGPNTEAFFGQGTRLTVV.

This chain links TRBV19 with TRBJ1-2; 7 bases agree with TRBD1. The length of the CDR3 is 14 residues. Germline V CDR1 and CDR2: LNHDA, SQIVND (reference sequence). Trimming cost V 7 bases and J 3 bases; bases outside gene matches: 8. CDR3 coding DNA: TGTGCCAGTAAGGGGGACAGACCCTACTATGGCTACACCTTC. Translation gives CASKGDRPYYGYTF.

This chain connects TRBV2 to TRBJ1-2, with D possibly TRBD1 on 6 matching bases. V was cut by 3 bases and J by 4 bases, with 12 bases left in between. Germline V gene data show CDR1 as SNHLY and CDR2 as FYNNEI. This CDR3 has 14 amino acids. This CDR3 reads CASSEQGLVYGYTF. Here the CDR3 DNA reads TGTGCCAGCAGTGAGCAGGGGCTAGTCTATGGCTACACCTTC.

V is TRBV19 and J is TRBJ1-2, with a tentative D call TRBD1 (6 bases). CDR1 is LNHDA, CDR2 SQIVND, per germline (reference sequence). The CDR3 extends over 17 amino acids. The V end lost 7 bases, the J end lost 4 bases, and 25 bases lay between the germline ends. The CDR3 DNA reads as TGTGCCAGTAAGCCTTTACCAACAGGGACGGGATCCTATGGCTACACCTTC. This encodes CASKPLPTGTGSYGYTF.

CDR3 sequence (DNA): TGCGCCAGCAGCCAAGCGTCCGGGACTAGCGCCAATACGCAGTATTTT. It is translated as CASSQASGTSANTQYF. The V call is TRBV4-1, the J call TRBJ2-3, with 10 bases fitting TRBD2. Germline V CDR1 and CDR2: MGHRA, YSYEKL. CDR3 length: 16 amino acids. The J segment lost 7 bases and the V segment lost 1 base, leaving 8 bases of the junction unmatched.

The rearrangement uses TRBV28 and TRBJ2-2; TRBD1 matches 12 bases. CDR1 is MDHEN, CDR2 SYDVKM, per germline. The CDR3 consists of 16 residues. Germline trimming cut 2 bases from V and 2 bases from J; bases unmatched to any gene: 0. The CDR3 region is CASSLGTGGNTGELFF. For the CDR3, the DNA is TGTGCCAGCAGTTTAGGGACAGGGGGCAACACCGGGGAGCTGTTTTTT. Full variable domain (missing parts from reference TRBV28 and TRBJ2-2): DVKVTQSSRYLVKRTGEKVFLECVQDMDHENMFWYRQDPGLGLRLIYFSYDVKMKEKGDIPEGYSVSREKKERFSLILESASTNQTSMYLCASSLGTGGNTGELFFGEGSRLTVL.

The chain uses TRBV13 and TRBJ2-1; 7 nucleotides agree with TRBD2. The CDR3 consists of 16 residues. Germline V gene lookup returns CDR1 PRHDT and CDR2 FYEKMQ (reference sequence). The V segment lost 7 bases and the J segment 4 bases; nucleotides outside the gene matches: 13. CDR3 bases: TGTGCCAGCAACATTAAAGCGGGGTTGGGATACAATGAGCAGTTCTTC. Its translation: CASNIKAGLGYNEQFF. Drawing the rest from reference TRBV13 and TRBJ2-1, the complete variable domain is AAGVIQSPRHLIKEKRETATLKCYPIPRHDTVYWYQQGPGQDPQFLISFYEKMQSDKGSIPDRFSAQQFSDYHSELNMSSLELGDSALYFCASNIKAGLGYNEQFFGPGTRLTVL.

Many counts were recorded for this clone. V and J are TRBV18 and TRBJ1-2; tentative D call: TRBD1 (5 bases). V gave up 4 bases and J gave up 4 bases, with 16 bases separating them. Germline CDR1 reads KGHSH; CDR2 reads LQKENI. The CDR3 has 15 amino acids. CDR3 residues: CASSLGEGPLYGYTF. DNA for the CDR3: TGTGCCAGCTCACTAGGGGAGGGGCCCCTCTATGGCTACACCTTC.

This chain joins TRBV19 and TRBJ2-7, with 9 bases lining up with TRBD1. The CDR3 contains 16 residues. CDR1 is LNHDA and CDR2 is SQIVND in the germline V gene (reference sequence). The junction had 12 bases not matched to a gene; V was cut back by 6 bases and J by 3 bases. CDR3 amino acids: CASSLAPDRGYYEQYF. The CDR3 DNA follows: TGTGCCAGTAGCCTCGCGCCGGACAGGGGTTACTACGAGCAGTACTTC.

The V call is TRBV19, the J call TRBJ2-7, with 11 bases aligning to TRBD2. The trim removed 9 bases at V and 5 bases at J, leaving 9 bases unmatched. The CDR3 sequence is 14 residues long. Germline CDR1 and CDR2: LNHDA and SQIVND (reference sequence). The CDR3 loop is CASSIAGGLDEQYF. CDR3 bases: TGTGCCAGCTCTATAGCGGGGGGGTTAGACGAGCAGTACTTC.

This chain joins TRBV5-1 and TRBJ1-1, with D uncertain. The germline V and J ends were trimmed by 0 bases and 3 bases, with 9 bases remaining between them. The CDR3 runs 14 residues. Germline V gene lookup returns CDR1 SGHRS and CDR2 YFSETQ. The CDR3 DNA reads TGCGCCAGCAGCTTGGACATGGCCGACACTGAAGCTTTCTTT. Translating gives CASSLDMADTEAFF.

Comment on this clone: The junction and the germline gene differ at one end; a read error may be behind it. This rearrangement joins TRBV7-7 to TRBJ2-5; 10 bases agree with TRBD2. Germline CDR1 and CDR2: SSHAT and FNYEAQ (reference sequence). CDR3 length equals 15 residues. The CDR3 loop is CASSLSGRRAETQYF. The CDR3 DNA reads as TGTGCTAGCAGCCTTAGCGGGAGGAGGGCAGAGACCCAGTACTTC.

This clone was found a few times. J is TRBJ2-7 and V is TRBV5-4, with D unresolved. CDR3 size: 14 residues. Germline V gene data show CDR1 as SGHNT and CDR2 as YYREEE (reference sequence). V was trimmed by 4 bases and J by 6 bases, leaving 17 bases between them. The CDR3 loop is CASSQAFRPSEQYF. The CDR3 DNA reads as TGTGCCAGCAGCCAGGCTTTTCGGCCCAGCGAGCAGTACTTC.

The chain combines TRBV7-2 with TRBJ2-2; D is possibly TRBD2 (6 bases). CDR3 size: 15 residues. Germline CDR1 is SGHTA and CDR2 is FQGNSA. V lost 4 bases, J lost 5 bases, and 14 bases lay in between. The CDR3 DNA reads TGTGCCAGCAGCTCCCGACTGGCGGGAACCGGGGAGCTGTTTTTT. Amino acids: CASSSRLAGTGELFF.

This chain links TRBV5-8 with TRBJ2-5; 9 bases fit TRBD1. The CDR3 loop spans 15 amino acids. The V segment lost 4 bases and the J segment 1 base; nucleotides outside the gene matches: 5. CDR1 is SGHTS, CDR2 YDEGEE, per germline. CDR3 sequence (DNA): TGTGCCAGCAGCCCGGGACAGGGAGGCCAAGAGACCCAGTACTTC. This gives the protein CASSPGQGGQETQYF.

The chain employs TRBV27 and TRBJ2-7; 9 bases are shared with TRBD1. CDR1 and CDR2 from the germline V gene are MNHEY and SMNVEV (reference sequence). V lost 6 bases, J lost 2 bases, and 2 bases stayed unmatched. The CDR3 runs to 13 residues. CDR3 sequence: CASRRDRAYEQYF. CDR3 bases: TGTGCCAGCAGAAGGGACAGGGCCTACGAGCAGTACTTC.

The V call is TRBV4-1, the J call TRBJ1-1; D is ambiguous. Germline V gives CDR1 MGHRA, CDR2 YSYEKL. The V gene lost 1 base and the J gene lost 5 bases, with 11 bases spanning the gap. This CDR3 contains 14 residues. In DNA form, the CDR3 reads TGCGCCAGCAGCCAAGCAGTCACGAGGACTGAAGCTTTCTTT. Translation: CASSQAVTRTEAFF.